Each of the 20 T cell receptor beta chains below was sequenced from the same sample in a study of T cell changes during pregnancy in multiple sclerosis. TCRdb's table, derived via immunoSEQ multiplex PCR, lists solely in-frame clones and lacks some. The sample lists about 39,000 clones, 90% to 95% occurring once. The specimen comprised CD4+ T cells from peripheral blood mononuclear cells, sampled after pregnancy. The receptors were sampled from a female donor with multiple sclerosis, enrolled in a pregnancy study.

The chain couples TRBV2 to TRBJ1-5; D call uncertain. The CDR3 consists of 14 residues. Germline CDR1 and CDR2: SNHLY and FYNNEI. Trimming pared 5 bases from V and 0 bases from J, leaving 8 bases between. CDR3 sequence: CASSLSYSNQPQHF. CDR3 nucleotides: TGTGCCAGCAGTTTAAGCTATAGCAATCAGCCCCAGCATTTT.

This chain uses TRBV7-3 with TRBJ2-1; 11 bases align to TRBD2. V gave up 5 bases and J gave up 0 bases; unmatched junction bases: 3. This CDR3 is 16 amino acids long. Germline assignment: CDR1 SGHTA and CDR2 FQGTGA. The DNA of the CDR3 is TGTGCCAGCAGCCTGGGGACTAGCGGCTCCTACAATGAGCAGTTCTTC. It yields the protein CASSLGTSGSYNEQFF.

The V call is TRBV6-1, the J call TRBJ1-5; possibly TRBD1 for D (5 bases). Trimming took 0 bases from V and 4 from J, leaving 10 bases between them. Germline values: CDR1 MNHNS, CDR2 SASEGT. The CDR3 is made up of 15 amino acids. The CDR3 sequence: CASSEAKGWNQPQHF. In nucleotides, the CDR3 is TGTGCCAGCAGTGAAGCGAAGGGGTGGAATCAGCCCCAGCATTTT.

The V call is TRBV5-1, the J call TRBJ1-6; 8 bases match TRBD1. J lost 9 bases, V lost 1 base, and 6 bases had no gene match. The CDR3 extends over 15 amino acids. Germline V gene lookup returns CDR1 SGHRS and CDR2 YFSETQ. The CDR3 spells CASSLSVRGLSPLHF. Here the CDR3 DNA reads TGCGCCAGCAGCTTGTCCGTCAGGGGGCTTTCACCCCTCCACTTT. The full variable domain, rest sourced from reference TRBV5-1 and TRBJ1-6, is KAGVTQTPRYLIKTRGQQVTLSCSPISGHRSVSWYQQTPGQGLQFLFEYFSETQRNKGNFPGRFSGRQFSNSRSEMNVSTLELGDSALYLCASSLSVRGLSPLHFGNGTRLTVT.

The table lists this clone with a count of one. The chain joins TRBV5-4 to TRBJ2-3; 9 bases line up with TRBD1. The junction had 5 bases not matched to a gene; V was cut back by 4 bases and J by 2 bases. CDR1 is SGHNT, CDR2 YYREEE, per germline (reference sequence). This CDR3 has 15 amino acids. CDR3 sequence reads: CASSPRDRVTDTQYF. For the CDR3, the DNA is TGTGCCAGCAGCCCCCGGGACAGGGTCACAGATACGCAGTATTTT.

The CDR3 nucleotides read TGTGCCAGCAGTGGTCGCCCGGGACAGGGGGCGAGGACTAATGAAAAACTGTTTTTT. It encodes CASSGRPGQGARTNEKLFF. This chain uses TRBV2 with TRBJ1-4; TRBD1 matches 12 bases. Germline loops: CDR1 SNHLY, CDR2 FYNNEI. This CDR3 spans 19 amino acids. V lost 4 bases to trimming and J lost 2 bases; unmatched junction nucleotides: 11.

The chain combines TRBV7-3 with TRBJ2-5; D may be TRBD1 (6 bases). Trimming stripped 5 bases from V and 5 bases from J, with 12 bases between. This CDR3 spans 13 amino acids. Germline V CDR1 and CDR2: SGHTA, FQGTGA. The CDR3 loop is CASSAGERETQYF. The CDR3 DNA reads TGTGCCAGCAGCGCAGGGGAGCGGGAGACCCAGTACTTC.

The genes are TRBV7-3 and TRBJ2-3, with 7 nucleotides matching TRBD2. Per the germline V gene, CDR1 is SGHTA and CDR2 is FQGTGA. The V gene end was trimmed by 5 bases and the J gene end by 0 bases; junction bases not matched to a gene: 8. The CDR3 totals 16 residues. CDR3 loop: CASSIAGTMSTDTQYF. CDR3 in DNA: TGTGCCAGCAGCATCGCCGGGACTATGAGCACAGATACGCAGTATTTT. The full variable domain, in which reference TRBV7-3 and TRBJ2-3 provide the parts outside the CDR3, is GAGVSQTPSNKVTEKGKYVELRCDPISGHTALYWYRQSLGQGPEFLIYFQGTGAADDSGLPNDRFFAVRPEGSVSTLKIQRTERGDSAVYLCASSIAGTMSTDTQYFGPGTRLTVL.

V is TRBV27 and J is TRBJ1-2; perhaps TRBD1 as D (6 bases). Trimming took off 5 bases at V and 9 bases at J, with 13 bases between the two ends. The CDR3 sequence is 12 residues long. Germline V gives CDR1 MNHEY, CDR2 SMNVEV (reference sequence). This CDR3 is CASSAHRESYTF. The CDR3 nucleotides are TGTGCCAGCAGTGCCCACAGGGAGAGCTACACCTTC.

The chain carries TRBV6-6 and TRBJ1-3, with 9 positions matching TRBD1. CDR1 and CDR2 from the germline V gene are MNHNY and SVGAGI (reference sequence). The CDR3 is made up of 15 amino acids. Losses at the gene ends were 8 bases for V and 1 base for J; bases not matched to a gene: 6. CDR3 nucleotides: TGTGCCAGCGCCACGGGACAGGGATCTGGAAACACCATATATTTT. Residues: CASATGQGSGNTIYF.

J is TRBJ2-7 and V is TRBV7-2; 7 positions agree with TRBD2. The CDR3 runs to 16 residues. CDR1 and CDR2 (germline): SGHTA, FQGNSA. V shed 1 base and J 3 bases; nucleotides not matched to a gene: 9. The CDR3, as DNA: TGTGCCAGCAGCTTAGAAGGAGGCGGGGGATTCTACGAGCAGTACTTC. This encodes CASSLEGGGGFYEQYF.

The genes are TRBV12-5 and TRBJ2-1; 8 nucleotides line up with TRBD2. The CDR3 is 16 amino acids. CDR1 and CDR2 (germline): LGHNT, FRNRAP. V gave up 0 bases and J gave up 6 bases; unmatched junction bases: 7. CDR3 residues: CASGLVPPGGRNEQFF. The CDR3 bases are TGTGCTAGTGGTTTGGTACCCCCGGGGGGGCGCAATGAGCAGTTCTTC.

This clone was seen once. The genes are TRBV18 and TRBJ1-3; D might be TRBD1 (6 bases). Germline V lookup: CDR1 KGHSH, CDR2 LQKENI. The CDR3 consists of 16 residues. V lost 3 bases and J lost 1, with 13 bases in between. This chain's CDR3 is CASSPTQGQSGNTIYF. The CDR3, as DNA: TGTGCCAGCTCACCGACTCAGGGGCAGTCTGGAAACACCATATATTTT.

The chain couples TRBV28 to TRBJ1-2; tentative D call: TRBD1 (6 bases). V lost 11 bases and J lost 7, with 20 bases in between. The CDR3 runs to 13 residues. CDR1 and CDR2 (germline): MDHEN, SYDVKM. CDR3 protein: CASMKPGALGYTF. Here the CDR3 DNA reads TGTGCCTCCATGAAACCAGGGGCGCTTGGCTACACCTTC.

This sequence joins TRBV30 and TRBJ2-1; 9 bases are shared with TRBD2. From germline, CDR1 is GTSNPN and CDR2 SVGIG (reference sequence). This CDR3 comprises 14 residues. The J segment lost 10 bases and the V segment lost 3 bases, leaving 10 bases of the junction unmatched. CDR3 coding DNA: TGTGCCTGGAGAGTTAGCGGGGGCCCGGTGGAGCAGTTCTTC. This sequence encodes CAWRVSGGPVEQFF.

V gene TRBV7-9 combines with J gene TRBJ2-5; 10 positions match TRBD1. Trimming cost V 5 bases and J 1 base; bases outside gene matches: 4. The CDR3 spans 15 residues. From germline, CDR1 is SEHNR and CDR2 FQNEAQ (reference sequence). The CDR3 sequence: CASSRRTGGQETQYF. CDR3 coding DNA: TGTGCCAGCAGCCGAAGGACAGGGGGCCAAGAGACCCAGTACTTC.

The chain employs TRBV18 and TRBJ2-2; D uncertain. V lost 2 bases to trimming and J lost 3 bases, with 10 bases between them. Germline-derived CDR1 and CDR2 are KGHSH and LQKENI. The CDR3 runs to 15 residues. CDR3 protein: CASSPWQDYTGELFF. CDR3 DNA: TGTGCCAGCTCACCATGGCAAGACTACACCGGGGAGCTGTTTTTT.

This chain links TRBV25-1 with TRBJ1-4, with D perhaps matching TRBD1 (6 bases). The CDR3 consists of 14 residues. The germline V gene has CDR1 MGHDK and CDR2 SYGVNS. V lost 4 bases and J lost 8, with 14 bases in between. DNA of the CDR3: TGTGCCAGCAGTGGGGCCGGGACAACCGAAAAACTGTTTTTT. As protein: CASSGAGTTEKLFF.

The genes are TRBV15 and TRBJ2-1, with no clear D. The germline V gene encodes CDR1 LNHNV and CDR2 YYDKDF (reference sequence). Trimming removed 1 base from V and 3 bases from J, with 4 bases in between. This CDR3 is 13 amino acids long. CDR3 nucleotide sequence: TGTGCCACCAGCAGAGTCATCTACAATGAGCAGTTCTTC. This translates into CATSRVIYNEQFF. Full variable domain (outside the CDR3, taken from reference TRBV15 and TRBJ2-1): DAMVIQNPRYQVTQFGKPVTLSCSQTLNHNVMYWYQQKSSQAPKLLFHYYDKDFNNEADTPDNFQSRRPNTSFCFLDIRSPGLGDTAMYLCATSRVIYNEQFFGPGTRLTVL.

The gene calls are TRBV7-9 and TRBJ2-7; 8 positions match TRBD1. Trimming took 4 bases from V and 2 from J; bases not matched to a gene: 4. Germline CDR1 is SEHNR and CDR2 is FQNEAQ (reference sequence). The CDR3 spans 14 residues. Here the CDR3 reads CASSSGTGTYEQYF. DNA of the CDR3: TGTGCCAGCAGCTCCGGGACAGGTACCTACGAGCAGTACTTC.